The 32 T cell receptor beta chains listed next were all sequenced from one sample in a study of monozygotic twins with inflammatory bowel disease. From the 5' RACE reads, TCRdb lists one entry per CDR3 protein and no DNA. The sample data list 300,000 to 350,000 distinct CDR3 sequences. Sequencing was performed on blood. Receptors originate from a human donor with ulcerative colitis or Crohn's disease, or a healthy co-twin of an affected twin (not recorded which).

This chain connects TRBV5-1 to TRBJ2-3. The CDR3 has 14 residues. Germline CDR1 reads SGHRS; CDR2 reads YFSETQ. CDR3: CASSLSKVADTQYF.

The chain combines TRBV20-1 with TRBJ2-2; TCRdb returns TRBD1, unconfirmable since there is no DNA. The germline V gene encodes CDR1 DFQATT and CDR2 SNEGSKA (reference sequence). The CDR3 has 13 residues. This CDR3 is CSAKGQGTGELFF.

V and J are TRBV6-1 and TRBJ1-2. Germline loops: CDR1 MNHNS, CDR2 SASEGT. The CDR3 runs to 15 residues. The CDR3: CASSASGLGNYGYTF.

The chain joins TRBV9 to TRBJ1-2. The CDR3 runs 12 residues. The germline V gene has CDR1 SGDLS and CDR2 YYNGEE. CDR3 in amino acids: CASSTRSYGYTF.

This rearrangement joins TRBV27 to TRBJ2-2. Germline V gene lookup returns CDR1 MNHEY and CDR2 SMNVEV (reference sequence). CDR3 length: 13 amino acids. The CDR3 loop reads CASSPVNTGELFF.

The gene calls are TRBV4-1 and TRBJ1-2; TCRdb reports TRBD1, a call that lacks DNA to check it against. This CDR3 has 15 amino acids. Per germline, CDR1 MGHRA and CDR2 YSYEKL. The CDR3 here is CASSQGQGDNYGYTF.

The CDR3 is CAWSPRGGGTYNEQFF. The chain employs TRBV30 and TRBJ2-1; TCRdb's D gene call, TRBD1, goes unchecked for lack of DNA. This CDR3 is built from 16 residues. CDR1 GTSNPN and CDR2 SVGIG come from the germline V gene (reference sequence). The complete variable domain, with remaining parts taken from reference TRBV30 and TRBJ2-1, reads SQTIHQWPATLVQPVGSPLSLECTVEGTSNPNLYWYRQAAGRGLQLLFYSVGIGQISSEVPQNLSASRPQDRQFILSSKKLLLSDSGFYLCAWSPRGGGTYNEQFFGPGTRLTVL.

This chain connects TRBV7-2 to TRBJ2-2; TCRdb's D call of TRBD1 is untestable without DNA. CDR1 and CDR2 (germline): SGHTA, FQGNSA. CDR3 length: 15 amino acids. The CDR3 sequence is CASSSQGNQAGELFF.

CDR3 residues: CSARDLLAGEAGELFF. The chain links TRBV20-1 to TRBJ2-2; TCRdb's D call, TRBD2, is unchecked because there is no DNA. CDR1 is DFQATT, CDR2 SNEGSKA, per germline (reference sequence). The CDR3 has 16 residues.

The chain employs TRBV2 and TRBJ1-1. Germline values: CDR1 SNHLY, CDR2 FYNNEI. The CDR3 extends over 18 amino acids. CDR3 residues: CASSEAPDRSGDYTEAFF.

The chain employs TRBV7-2 and TRBJ2-3; absent DNA, TCRdb's TRBD2 call cannot be checked. CDR1 is SGHTA, CDR2 FQGNSA, per germline. There are 15 residues in the CDR3. CDR3 in amino acids: CASSLWASGRDTQYF.

The rearrangement uses TRBV29-1 and TRBJ2-7; TCRdb's assignment of TRBD1 cannot be checked, as there is no DNA. Germline CDR1 SQVTM, CDR2 ANQGSEA. This CDR3 comprises 13 residues. This CDR3 reads CSVFRPDSYEQYF.

V and J are TRBV3-1 and TRBJ1-1. The CDR3 is made up of 13 amino acids. Germline V CDR1 and CDR2: LGHDT, YNNKEL (reference sequence). Here the CDR3 reads CASSQEIYTEAFF.

The chain joins TRBV6-1 to TRBJ2-2; as DNA is missing, the TRBD1 call by TCRdb cannot be tested. Germline V gives CDR1 MNHNS, CDR2 SASEGT. This CDR3 comprises 14 residues. CDR3 residues: CASSGTGGNGELFF.

The chain uses TRBV5-1 and TRBJ2-5; TCRdb names TRBD2, which stays unverified in the absence of DNA. Germline CDR1 SGHRS, CDR2 YFSETQ. The CDR3 covers 14 residues. The CDR3 loop reads CASSPGTSEETQYF.

V is TRBV5-1 and J is TRBJ2-7; TCRdb reports TRBD1, a call that lacks DNA to check it against. Germline loops: CDR1 SGHRS, CDR2 YFSETQ. This CDR3 spans 14 amino acids. The CDR3 spells CASSGTGEAYEQYF.

The rearrangement joins TRBV5-5 to TRBJ2-2; TCRdb proposes TRBD2, but this gene call is untestable without DNA. This CDR3 contains 15 residues. Germline CDR1 and CDR2: SGHKS and YYEKEE (reference sequence). CDR3 amino acids: CASSRGADNTGELFF.

This chain joins TRBV4-3 and TRBJ2-1; TCRdb selects TRBD2, and the lack of DNA leaves this call unchecked. This CDR3 spans 15 amino acids. Germline V CDR1 and CDR2: LGHNA, YSLEER. The CDR3 sequence is CASSQSRLGGNEQFF.

The chain has TRBV5-4 and TRBJ2-3; lacking DNA, the TRBD1 call made by TCRdb goes unchecked. This CDR3 comprises 14 residues. The germline V gene has CDR1 SGHNT and CDR2 YYREEE (reference sequence). The CDR3 sequence is CASSHPGTTDTQYF.

The V and J genes are TRBV6-1 and TRBJ2-7; TCRdb selects TRBD1, and the lack of DNA leaves this call unchecked. The length of the CDR3 is 15 residues. Germline V gene lookup returns CDR1 MNHNS and CDR2 SASEGT. CDR3 residues: CASKKDRDLIYEQDF.

The CDR3 protein is CSAKPIAGGAYNEQFF. The gene calls are TRBV20-1 and TRBJ2-1; the TRBD2 assignment by TCRdb is unverifiable without DNA. The CDR3 is 16 amino acids. Germline V CDR1 and CDR2: DFQATT, SNEGSKA (reference sequence).

The chain employs TRBV12-3 or TRBV12-4 and TRBJ1-1; TCRdb picks TRBD1, but there is no DNA to check that call. The CDR3 is 15 residues long. The CDR3 protein is CASRPGQGIYTEAFF.

The chain carries TRBV7-2 and TRBJ2-3; the D call of TRBD1 rests on TCRdb alone, since no DNA is present to check it. The CDR3 consists of 17 residues. Germline lookup yields CDR1 SGHTA and CDR2 FQGNSA. The CDR3 protein is CASSAGPGPLGGDTQYF.

This sequence joins TRBV5-6 and TRBJ2-1; without DNA, the TCRdb call of TRBD2 cannot be checked. Germline values: CDR1 SGHDT, CDR2 YYEEEE. This CDR3 has 16 amino acids. This CDR3 is CASSLKAGRAYNEQFF.

The chain uses TRBV15 and TRBJ2-7; TCRdb returns TRBD1, unconfirmable since there is no DNA. The CDR3 consists of 16 residues. Germline CDR1 is LNHNV and CDR2 is YYDKDF (reference sequence). CDR3 region: CATSRAAGTGPYEQYF.

The V gene is TRBV7-2, the J gene TRBJ2-1. The V gene's germline CDR1 is SGHTA and CDR2 FQGNSA. The CDR3 totals 14 residues. The chain's CDR3 is CASSLDLGSNEQFF.

V and J are TRBV4-1 and TRBJ1-5; TCRdb gives TRBD1 as the D gene, but with no DNA this cannot be confirmed. Germline lookup yields CDR1 MGHRA and CDR2 YSYEKL. The CDR3 runs 15 residues. Here the CDR3 reads CASSQVRTGNQPQHF.

The V and J genes are TRBV21-1 and TRBJ1-4; no DNA is available, so the TRBD1 call from TCRdb remains unchecked. TRBV21-1 is listed as a pseudogene. CDR3 length: 16 amino acids. CDR3: CASSYTTPGGGEKLFF.

This sequence joins TRBV24-1 and TRBJ2-1; the D gene TCRdb calls, TRBD2, cannot be checked with no DNA. The CDR3 loop spans 14 amino acids. Germline-derived CDR1 and CDR2 are KGHDR and SFDVKD. Here the CDR3 reads CATQLAGSYNEQFF.

The gene calls are TRBV30 and TRBJ1-1. The CDR3 spans 13 residues. Germline-derived CDR1 and CDR2 are GTSNPN and SVGIG (reference sequence). CDR3 in amino acids: CAWKAGPNTEAFF.

The chain has TRBV28 and TRBJ2-1. This CDR3 contains 12 residues. In germline, CDR1 is MDHEN, CDR2 SYDVKM. The CDR3 region is CASSFSYNEQFF.

The rearrangement uses TRBV30 and TRBJ2-3. There are 13 residues in the CDR3. Germline assignment: CDR1 GTSNPN and CDR2 SVGIG (reference sequence). The CDR3 sequence is CAWSEDSTDTQYF.